One sample yielded the 10 T cell receptor beta chains listed below, sequenced in a study of T-cell memory formation after mild COVID-19. Via MiXCR, TCRdb re-called the 5' RACE reads, giving one row per CDR3 protein. The table records some 270,000 distinct CDR3 sequences, over 15% of them present only once. Sequenced: PBMCs or a T cell subset sorted from them (not recorded which). The receptor source for this set is an adult woman who had mild COVID-19 (a few samples of this study predate the infection). Cell type and time point are not known.

This sequence joins TRBV6-5 and TRBJ1-1; 9 nucleotides agree with TRBD1. The trim removed 4 bases at V and 10 bases at J, leaving 10 bases unmatched. The CDR3 spans 14 residues. In germline, CDR1 is MNHEY, CDR2 SVGAGI. In DNA form, the CDR3 reads TGTGCCAGCAGTTGGGACAGGGACGTTCGAGGAGCTTTCTTT. This sequence encodes CASSWDRDVRGAFF.

This clonotype was recorded a few times. The V and J genes are TRBV19 and TRBJ2-6; 12 bases agree with TRBD1. Losses at the gene ends were 10 bases for V and 3 bases for J; bases not matched to a gene: 4. Germline V gene data show CDR1 as LNHDA and CDR2 as SQIVND (reference sequence). The CDR3 consists of 15 residues. DNA for the CDR3: TGTGCCACCGGGACAGGGGGCTTTGGGGCCAACGTCCTGACTTTC. Translation gives CATGTGGFGANVLTF.

This clonotype has only a few counts. V is TRBV5-1 and J is TRBJ1-4; D not resolved. Germline V CDR1 and CDR2: SGHRS, YFSETQ. V lost 0 bases, J lost 6 bases, and 9 bases lay in between. The CDR3 covers 14 residues. CDR3 loop: CASSLDGLDEKLFF. Here the CDR3 DNA reads TGCGCCAGCAGCTTGGACGGACTGGATGAAAAACTGTTTTTT.

The V gene is TRBV12-3 or TRBV12-4, the J gene TRBJ2-2; 11 bases match TRBD1. V was clipped by 4 bases and J by 8 bases; unmatched bases: 12. The CDR3 sequence is 17 residues long. Here the CDR3 DNA reads TGTGCCAGCAGTTCGCCCCACCGGACAGGGGGCAAAGGGGAGCTGTTTTTT. Its translation: CASSSPHRTGGKGELFF.

This clonotype came up many times. J is TRBJ2-1 and V is TRBV5-1; 10 nucleotides line up with TRBD2. Trimming removed 2 bases from V and 4 bases from J; junction bases left unmatched: 0. Germline lookup yields CDR1 SGHRS and CDR2 YFSETQ. The CDR3 loop spans 14 amino acids. The CDR3 sequence: CASSLLAGYNEQFF. CDR3 DNA: TGCGCCAGCAGCTTACTAGCGGGATACAATGAGCAGTTCTTC.

Many counts were recorded for this clonotype. V usage is TRBV7-3 and J usage is TRBJ2-5; D unresolved. Trimming stripped 5 bases from V and 2 bases from J, with 9 bases between. CDR1 is SGHTA, CDR2 FQGTGA, per germline. CDR3 length: 13 residues. The CDR3 bases are TGTGCCAGCAGCCGCGGCTCTCAAGAGACCCAGTACTTC. Amino acids: CASSRGSQETQYF.

The V call is TRBV20-1, the J call TRBJ2-3; maybe TRBD1 (6 bases). From germline, CDR1 is DFQATT and CDR2 SNEGSKA (reference sequence). The ends were cut back, 6 bases at V and 2 bases at J, with 18 bases in the middle. The CDR3 spans 15 residues. DNA of the CDR3: TGCAGTGCCCAGGATGGGGGCTCACTCACAGATACGCAGTATTTT. The encoded protein is CSAQDGGSLTDTQYF.

This clonotype was counted a few times. The V call is TRBV7-9, the J call TRBJ2-1, with 7 bases matching TRBD2. V shed 2 bases, J shed 8 bases, and the junction held 12 bases outside the gene matches. The CDR3 sequence is 16 residues long. Looked up from germline, CDR1 is SEHNR and CDR2 is FQNEAQ (reference sequence). The CDR3 bases are TGTGCCAGCAGCTTACGGGGGGACTTTCCGTCCGATGAGCAGTTCTTC. Its protein is CASSLRGDFPSDEQFF.

This clonotype was seen a few times. The genes are TRBV7-2 and TRBJ1-1; 8 bases align to TRBD1. CDR1 is SGHTA and CDR2 is FQGNSA in the germline V gene. V gave up 2 bases and J gave up 8 bases; unmatched junction bases: 7. The CDR3 sequence is 14 residues long. Written as DNA, the CDR3 is TGTGCCAGCAGCTTAACGGGCCGGACAGGGGAAGCTTTCTTT. This encodes CASSLTGRTGEAFF.

This rearrangement joins TRBV2 to TRBJ2-7; 9 positions agree with TRBD1. V was clipped by 2 bases and J by 5 bases; unmatched bases: 7. Germline V gives CDR1 SNHLY, CDR2 FYNNEI. CDR3 length: 15 amino acids. The CDR3 protein is CASSEMGTGFHEQYF. CDR3 nucleotide sequence: TGTGCCAGCAGTGAAATGGGGACAGGGTTCCACGAGCAGTACTTC. Based on the CDR3 plus reference TRBV2 and TRBJ2-7, the full variable domain is EPEVTQTPSHQVTQMGQEVILRCVPISNHLYFYWYRQILGQKVEFLVSFYNNEISEKSEIFDDQFSVERPDGSNFTLKIRSTKLEDSAMYFCASSEMGTGFHEQYFGPGTRLTVT.